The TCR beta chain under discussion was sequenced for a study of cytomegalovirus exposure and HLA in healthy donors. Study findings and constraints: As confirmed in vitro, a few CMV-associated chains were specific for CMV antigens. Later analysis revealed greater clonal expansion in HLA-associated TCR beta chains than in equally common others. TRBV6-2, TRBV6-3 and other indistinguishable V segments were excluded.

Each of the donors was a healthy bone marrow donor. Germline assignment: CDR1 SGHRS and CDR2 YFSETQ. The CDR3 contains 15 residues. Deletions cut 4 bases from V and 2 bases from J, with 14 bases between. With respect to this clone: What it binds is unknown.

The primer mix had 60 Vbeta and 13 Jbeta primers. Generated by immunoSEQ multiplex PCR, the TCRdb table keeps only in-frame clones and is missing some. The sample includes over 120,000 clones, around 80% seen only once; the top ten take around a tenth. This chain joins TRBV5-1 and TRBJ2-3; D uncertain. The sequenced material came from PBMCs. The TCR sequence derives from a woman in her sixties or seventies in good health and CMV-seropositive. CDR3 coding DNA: TGCGCCAGCAGCGGGCAAGGCCTATTCACAGATACGCAGTATTTT. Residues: CASSGQGLFTDTQYF.